The clone carrying this T cell receptor beta chain appeared once. What it binds is unknown. Time point noted: blood 4 weeks post-SBRT, at nephrectomy. Regarding treatment: 15 Gy SBRT to primary tumor, nephrectomy 4 weeks later. Radiation-treated patients gave blood at baseline, week 2 and week 4. This record belongs to a study of radiation and T cells in renal cell carcinoma. General observations from the study: No pretreatment tumor biopsies were available for baseline clonotypes.

Assay used: immunoSEQ multiplex PCR; TCRdb lists only in-frame clones, some missing. The table shows 130,000 to 150,000 clones, with around nine tenths occurring only once. The CDR3 is made up of 13 amino acids. CDR1 LNHDA and CDR2 SQIVND come from the germline V gene (reference sequence). Trimming took 6 bases from V and 7 from J, leaving 15 bases between them. The sequence derives from a woman in her forties or fifties with renal cell carcinoma. This sequence joins TRBV19 and TRBJ1-1, with D perhaps matching TRBD1 (6 bases). The sample was blood, taken from a patient whose treatment included radiotherapy and nephrectomy. In nucleotides, the CDR3 is TGTGCCAGTAGCCTTGACAGGCTAAATGAAGCTTTCTTT. Its translation is CASSLDRLNEAFF.